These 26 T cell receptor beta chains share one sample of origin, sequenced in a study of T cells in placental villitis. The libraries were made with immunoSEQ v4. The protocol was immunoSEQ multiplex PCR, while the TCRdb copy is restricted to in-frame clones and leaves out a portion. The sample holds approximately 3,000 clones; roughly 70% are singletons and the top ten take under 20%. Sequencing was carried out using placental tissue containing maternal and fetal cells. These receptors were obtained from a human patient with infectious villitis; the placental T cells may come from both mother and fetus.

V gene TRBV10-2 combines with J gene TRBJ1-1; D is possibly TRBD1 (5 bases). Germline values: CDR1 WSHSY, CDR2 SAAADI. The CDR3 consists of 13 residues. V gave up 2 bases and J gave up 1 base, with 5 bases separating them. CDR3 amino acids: CASSEGANTEAFF. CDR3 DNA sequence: TGCGCCAGCAGTGAGGGGGCGAACACTGAAGCTTTCTTT.

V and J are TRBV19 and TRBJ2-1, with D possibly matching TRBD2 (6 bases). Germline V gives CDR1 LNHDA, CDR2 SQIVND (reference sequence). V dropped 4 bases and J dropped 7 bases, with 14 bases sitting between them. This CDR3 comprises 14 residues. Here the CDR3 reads CASSNGGSGNEQFF. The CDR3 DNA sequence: TGTGCCAGTAGTAATGGGGGGAGCGGGAATGAGCAGTTCTTC.

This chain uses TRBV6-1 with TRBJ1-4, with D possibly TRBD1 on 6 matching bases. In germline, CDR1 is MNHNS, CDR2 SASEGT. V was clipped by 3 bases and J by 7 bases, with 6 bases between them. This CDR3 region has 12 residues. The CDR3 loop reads CASSDRGEKLFF. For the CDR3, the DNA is TGTGCCAGCAGTGACAGGGGTGAAAAACTGTTTTTT.

The chain's CDR3 is CASSLAGVYYNEQFF. The CDR3 nucleotides read TGCGCCAGCAGCTTGGCAGGGGTATACTACAATGAGCAGTTCTTC. The rearrangement links TRBV5-1 to TRBJ2-1; tentative D call: TRBD1 (6 bases). Germline assignment: CDR1 SGHRS and CDR2 YFSETQ. This CDR3 comprises 15 residues. The germline V and J ends were trimmed by 0 bases and 3 bases, with 10 bases remaining between them.

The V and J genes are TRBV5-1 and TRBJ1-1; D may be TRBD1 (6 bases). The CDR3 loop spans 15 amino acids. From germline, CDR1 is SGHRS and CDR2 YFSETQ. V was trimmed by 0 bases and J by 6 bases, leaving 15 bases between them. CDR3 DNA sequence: TGCGCCAGCAGCTTGGGGTGGGGGCGCGACCCTGAAGCTTTCTTT. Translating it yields CASSLGWGRDPEAFF.

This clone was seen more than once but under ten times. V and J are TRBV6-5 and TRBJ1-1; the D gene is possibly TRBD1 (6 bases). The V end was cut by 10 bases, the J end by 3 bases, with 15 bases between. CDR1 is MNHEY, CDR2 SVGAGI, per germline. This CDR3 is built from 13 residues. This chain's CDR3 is CATQRGFDTEAFF. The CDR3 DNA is TGTGCCACACAGAGGGGGTTCGACACTGAAGCTTTCTTT.

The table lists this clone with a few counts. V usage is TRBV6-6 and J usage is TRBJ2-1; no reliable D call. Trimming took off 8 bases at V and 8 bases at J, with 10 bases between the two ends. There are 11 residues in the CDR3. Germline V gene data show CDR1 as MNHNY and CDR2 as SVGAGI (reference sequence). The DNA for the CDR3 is TGTGCCAGCTCTGTCTTGGATGAGCAGTTCTTC. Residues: CASSVLDEQFF.

CDR3 bases: TGTGCCAGCTCCACGGGACAGGGTTTTGGGGAGCAGTACTTC. Amino acids: CASSTGQGFGEQYF. The chain carries TRBV6-6 and TRBJ2-7, with TRBD1 matching 9 bases. The CDR3 runs to 14 residues. The V gene end was trimmed by 8 bases and the J gene end by 7 bases; junction bases not matched to a gene: 12. Per germline, CDR1 MNHNY and CDR2 SVGAGI (reference sequence).

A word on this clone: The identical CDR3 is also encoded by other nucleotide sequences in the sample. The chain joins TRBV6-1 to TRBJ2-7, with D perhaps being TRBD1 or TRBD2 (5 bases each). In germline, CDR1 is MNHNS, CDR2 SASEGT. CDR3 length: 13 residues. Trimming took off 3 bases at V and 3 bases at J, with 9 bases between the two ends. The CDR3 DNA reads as TGTGCCAGCAGTGAGGGACGGCTCTACGAGCAGTACTTC. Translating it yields CASSEGRLYEQYF.

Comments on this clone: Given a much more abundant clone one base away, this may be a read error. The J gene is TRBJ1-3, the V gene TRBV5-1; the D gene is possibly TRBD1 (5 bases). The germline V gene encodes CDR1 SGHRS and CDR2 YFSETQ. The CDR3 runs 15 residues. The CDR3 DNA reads TGCGCCAGCAACTTGGACGACAGCTCTGGAAACACCATATATTTT. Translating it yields CASNLDDSSGNTIYF.

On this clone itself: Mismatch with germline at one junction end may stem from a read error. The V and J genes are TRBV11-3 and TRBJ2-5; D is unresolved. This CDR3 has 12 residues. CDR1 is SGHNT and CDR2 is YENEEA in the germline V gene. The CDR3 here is CASSLDQKTQYF. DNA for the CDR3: TGTGCCAGCAGCTTAGACCAAAAGACCCAGTACTTC.

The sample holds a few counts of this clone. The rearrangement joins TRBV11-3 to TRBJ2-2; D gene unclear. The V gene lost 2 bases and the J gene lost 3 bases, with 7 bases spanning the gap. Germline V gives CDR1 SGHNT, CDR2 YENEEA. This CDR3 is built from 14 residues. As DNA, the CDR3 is TGTGCCAGCAGCTTACTCCCTGACACCGGGGAGCTGTTTTTT. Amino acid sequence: CASSLLPDTGELFF.

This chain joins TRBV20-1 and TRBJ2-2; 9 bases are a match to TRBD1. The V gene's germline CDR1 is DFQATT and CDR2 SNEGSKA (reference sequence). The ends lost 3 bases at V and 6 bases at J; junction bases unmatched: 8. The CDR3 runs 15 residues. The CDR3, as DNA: TGCAGTGCTAGTGTTTTCCGGGACAGGGCCGGGGAGCTGTTTTTT. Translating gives CSASVFRDRAGELFF.

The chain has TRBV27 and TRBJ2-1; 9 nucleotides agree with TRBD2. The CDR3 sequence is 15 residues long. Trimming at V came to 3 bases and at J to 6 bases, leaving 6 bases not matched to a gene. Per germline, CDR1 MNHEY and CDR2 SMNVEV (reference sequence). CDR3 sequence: CASSLREGGFNEQFF. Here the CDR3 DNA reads TGTGCCAGCAGTTTGCGGGAGGGCGGGTTCAATGAGCAGTTCTTC.

CDR3 bases: TGTGCTACCACAGGGGCCCCGAACACTGAAGCTTTCTTT. Residues: CATTGAPNTEAFF. This chain links TRBV12-5 with TRBJ1-1; 7 bases map to TRBD1. CDR3 length equals 13 residues. Germline trimming cut 10 bases from V and 1 base from J; bases unmatched to any gene: 6. Germline V gene lookup returns CDR1 LGHNT and CDR2 FRNRAP.

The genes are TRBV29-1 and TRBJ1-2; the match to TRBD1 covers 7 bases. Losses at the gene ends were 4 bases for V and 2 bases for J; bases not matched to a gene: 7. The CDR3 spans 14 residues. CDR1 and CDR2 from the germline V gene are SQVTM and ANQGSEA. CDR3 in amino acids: CSVAGQLENYGYTF. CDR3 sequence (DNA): TGCAGCGTTGCGGGACAGCTCGAAAACTATGGCTACACCTTC.

The CDR3 DNA reads as TGTGCCAGCAGTCCTTCTGGGGCCAACGTCCTGACTTTC. Its protein product is CASSPSGANVLTF. J is TRBJ2-6 and V is TRBV12-3 or TRBV12-4; D gene uncertain. With 5 bases removed from V and 1 base from J, the gap between germline ends came to 3 bases. This CDR3 region has 13 residues.

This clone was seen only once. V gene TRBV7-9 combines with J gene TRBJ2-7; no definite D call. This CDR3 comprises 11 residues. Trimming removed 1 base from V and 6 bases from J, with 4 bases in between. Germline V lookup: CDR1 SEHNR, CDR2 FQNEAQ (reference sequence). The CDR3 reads CASSLGPEQYF. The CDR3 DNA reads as TGTGCCAGCAGCTTAGGACCCGAGCAGTACTTC. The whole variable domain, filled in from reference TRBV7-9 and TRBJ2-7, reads DTGVSQNPRHKITKRGQNVTFRCDPISEHNRLYWYRQTLGQGPEFLTYFQNEAQLEKSRLLSDRFSAERPKGSFSTLEIQRTEQGDSAMYLCASSLGPEQYFGPGTRLTVT.

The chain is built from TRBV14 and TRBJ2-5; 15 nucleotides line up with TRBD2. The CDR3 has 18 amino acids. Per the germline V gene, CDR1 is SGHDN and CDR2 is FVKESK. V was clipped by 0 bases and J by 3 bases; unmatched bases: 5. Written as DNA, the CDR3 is TGTGCCAGCAGCCAAGATCGATGGACTAGCGGGGGGGAAGAGACCCAGTACTTC. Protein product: CASSQDRWTSGGEETQYF.

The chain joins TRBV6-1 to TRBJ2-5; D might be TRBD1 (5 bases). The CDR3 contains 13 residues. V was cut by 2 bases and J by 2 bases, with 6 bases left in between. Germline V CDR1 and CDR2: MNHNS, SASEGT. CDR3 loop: CASSEQGQETQYF. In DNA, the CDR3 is TGTGCCAGCAGTGAACAGGGACAAGAGACCCAGTACTTC.

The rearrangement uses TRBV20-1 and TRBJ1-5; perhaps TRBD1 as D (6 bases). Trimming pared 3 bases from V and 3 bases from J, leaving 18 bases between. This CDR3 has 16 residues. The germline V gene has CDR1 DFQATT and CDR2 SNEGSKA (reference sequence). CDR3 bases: TGCAGTGCTAGTCGGACCAGGGGAGGAAACAATCAGCCCCAGCATTTT. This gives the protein CSASRTRGGNNQPQHF.

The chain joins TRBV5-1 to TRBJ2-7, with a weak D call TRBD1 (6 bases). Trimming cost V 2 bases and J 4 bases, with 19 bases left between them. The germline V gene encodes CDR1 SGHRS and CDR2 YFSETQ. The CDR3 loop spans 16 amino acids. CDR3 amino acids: CASSLSGTMDHYEQYV. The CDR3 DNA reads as TGCGCCAGCAGCTTATCCGGGACAATGGACCATTACGAGCAGTACGTC.

CDR3 protein: CASSLRGSSYNEQFF. The CDR3 DNA follows: TGTGCCAGCAGCTTAAGGGGGAGCTCCTACAATGAGCAGTTCTTC. The chain couples TRBV7-3 to TRBJ2-1; tentatively, D is TRBD1 or TRBD2 (5 bases each). The CDR3 consists of 15 residues. From germline, CDR1 is SGHTA and CDR2 FQGTGA. The V and J ends lost 1 base and 0 bases respectively, with 7 bases between them.

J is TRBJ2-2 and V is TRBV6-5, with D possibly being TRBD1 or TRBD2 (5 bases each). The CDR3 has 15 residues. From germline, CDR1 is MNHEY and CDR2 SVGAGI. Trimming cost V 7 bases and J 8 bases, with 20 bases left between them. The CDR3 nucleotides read TGTGCCAGCACTAAACCGGGACGGGAAGCTGGGGAGCTGTTTTTT. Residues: CASTKPGREAGELFF.

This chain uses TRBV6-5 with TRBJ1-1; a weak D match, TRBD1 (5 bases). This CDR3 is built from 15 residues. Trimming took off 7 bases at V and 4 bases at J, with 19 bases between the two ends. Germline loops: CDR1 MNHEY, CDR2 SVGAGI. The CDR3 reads CASKREYRSATEAFF. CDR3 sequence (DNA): TGTGCCAGCAAGCGAGAATACAGGAGCGCCACTGAAGCTTTCTTT.

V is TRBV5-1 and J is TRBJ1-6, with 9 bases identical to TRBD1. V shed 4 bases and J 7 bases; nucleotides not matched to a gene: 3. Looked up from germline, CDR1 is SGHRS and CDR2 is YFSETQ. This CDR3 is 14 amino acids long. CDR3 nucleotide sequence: TGCGCCAGCAGCCGGGACAGGGAAAATTCACCCCTCCACTTT. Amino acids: CASSRDRENSPLHF.